The next 10 T cell receptor beta chains were all read from a single sample in a study of blood T cell repertoires in COVID-19. Produced via immunoSEQ multiplex PCR; TCRdb's table is partial and in-frame only. This sample has about 83,000 clones, with approximately 80% found just once. The sequenced material came from peripheral blood. The receptors were gathered from an elderly woman with acute or convalescent COVID-19.

This clone was picked up one time. The V call is TRBV6-2 or TRBV6-3, the J call TRBJ2-1, with 8 bases aligning to TRBD2. J gave up 2 bases and V 6 bases, and 12 bases lay outside the gene matches. Germline CDR1 MNHEY, CDR2 SVGEGT. The CDR3 contains 17 residues. The CDR3 DNA is TGTGCCAGCAGCCCTCGCGGGGGGAATACGCCCTACAATGAGCAGTTCTTC. Protein: CASSPRGGNTPYNEQFF.

The gene calls are TRBV14 and TRBJ2-6; D may be TRBD1 (6 bases). The CDR3 runs to 15 residues. Trimming took 6 bases from V and 1 from J, leaving 10 bases between them. Germline V CDR1 and CDR2: SGHDN, FVKESK. The CDR3 loop reads CASSQTGSGANVLTF. The CDR3 DNA follows: TGTGCCAGCAGTCAAACAGGGTCTGGGGCCAACGTCCTGACTTTC.

About this clone itself: The junction differs from germline at one of its ends, possibly a read error. This sequence joins TRBV7-2 and TRBJ1-2; the D is unclear. CDR3 length: 13 amino acids. Germline CDR1 reads SGHTA; CDR2 reads FQGNSA. The CDR3 loop reads CASSLATNYGYTF. The CDR3 DNA reads TGTGCCAGCAGCCTAGCAACAAACTATGGCTACACCTTC. Drawing the rest from reference TRBV7-2 and TRBJ1-2, the complete variable domain is GAGVSQSPSNKVTEKGKDVELRCDPISGHTALYWYRQSLGQGLEFLIYFQGNSAPDKSGLPSDRFSAERTGGSVSTLTIQRTQQEDSAVYLCASSLATNYGYTFGSGTRLTVV.

The V gene is TRBV19, the J gene TRBJ1-2; 7 bases line up with TRBD1. Germline V gene data show CDR1 as LNHDA and CDR2 as SQIVND (reference sequence). CDR3 length: 15 residues. V shed 7 bases, J shed 0 bases, and the junction held 8 bases outside the gene matches. CDR3 sequence (DNA): TGTGCCAGTACTCCCGGGACAGCGTCTAACTATGGCTACACCTTC. It specifies CASTPGTASNYGYTF.

The rearrangement joins TRBV5-4 to TRBJ1-4; tentatively, D is TRBD1 (5 bases). V lost 3 bases and J lost 6, with 15 bases in between. Germline assignment: CDR1 SGHNT and CDR2 YYREEE (reference sequence). CDR3 length equals 15 residues. CDR3 amino acids: CASSSPGRGDEKLFF. The CDR3 DNA follows: TGTGCCAGCAGCTCCCCCGGGAGGGGTGATGAAAAACTGTTTTTT.

This clone appeared a few times. The chain uses TRBV2 and TRBJ1-3; D uncertain. The CDR3 is made up of 16 amino acids. V was pared by 3 bases and J by 4 bases, with 16 bases between. Germline V gene sequence: CDR1 SNHLY, CDR2 FYNNEI. The DNA for the CDR3 is TGTGCCAGCAGTGATTACGGCAGCGCCTTGGGAAACACCATATATTTT. It specifies CASSDYGSALGNTIYF.

The chain recombines TRBV30 with TRBJ2-1; D is perhaps TRBD2 (6 bases). Per germline, CDR1 GTSNPN and CDR2 SVGIG (reference sequence). CDR3 length: 15 amino acids. The germline V and J ends were trimmed by 3 bases and 9 bases, with 21 bases remaining between them. CDR3 DNA: TGTGCCTGGAGCGCCGAGGTAAGACTAGTTCGTGAGCAGTTCTTC. As protein: CAWSAEVRLVREQFF.

The CDR3 DNA reads as TGTGCCTGGAGTGAGGCGAGGGCTGAAGCTTTCTTT. Encoded protein: CAWSEARAEAFF. The chain recombines TRBV30 with TRBJ1-1, with D uncertain. This CDR3 has 12 amino acids. Germline CDR1 and CDR2: GTSNPN and SVGIG (reference sequence). The germline V and J ends were trimmed by 1 base and 6 bases, with 9 bases remaining between them.

The chain joins TRBV3-1 (or the pseudogene TRBV3-2) to TRBJ1-1; D call uncertain. V lost 2 bases to trimming and J lost 1 base, with 14 bases between them. Per the germline V gene, CDR1 is LGHDT and CDR2 is YNNKEL (reference sequence). CDR3 length equals 16 residues. The CDR3 protein is CASSQLRRTSNTEAFF. The CDR3 DNA follows: TGTGCCAGCAGCCAACTGAGGAGAACTTCGAACACTGAAGCTTTCTTT.

The chain links TRBV6-5 to TRBJ1-1; no reliable D call. The CDR3 consists of 12 residues. Germline loops: CDR1 MNHEY, CDR2 SVGAGI. V was shortened by 6 bases and J by 3 bases, with 8 bases between the two germline ends. CDR3 in amino acids: CASRRTDTEAFF. The DNA of the CDR3 is TGTGCCAGCAGGAGAACGGACACTGAAGCTTTCTTT.